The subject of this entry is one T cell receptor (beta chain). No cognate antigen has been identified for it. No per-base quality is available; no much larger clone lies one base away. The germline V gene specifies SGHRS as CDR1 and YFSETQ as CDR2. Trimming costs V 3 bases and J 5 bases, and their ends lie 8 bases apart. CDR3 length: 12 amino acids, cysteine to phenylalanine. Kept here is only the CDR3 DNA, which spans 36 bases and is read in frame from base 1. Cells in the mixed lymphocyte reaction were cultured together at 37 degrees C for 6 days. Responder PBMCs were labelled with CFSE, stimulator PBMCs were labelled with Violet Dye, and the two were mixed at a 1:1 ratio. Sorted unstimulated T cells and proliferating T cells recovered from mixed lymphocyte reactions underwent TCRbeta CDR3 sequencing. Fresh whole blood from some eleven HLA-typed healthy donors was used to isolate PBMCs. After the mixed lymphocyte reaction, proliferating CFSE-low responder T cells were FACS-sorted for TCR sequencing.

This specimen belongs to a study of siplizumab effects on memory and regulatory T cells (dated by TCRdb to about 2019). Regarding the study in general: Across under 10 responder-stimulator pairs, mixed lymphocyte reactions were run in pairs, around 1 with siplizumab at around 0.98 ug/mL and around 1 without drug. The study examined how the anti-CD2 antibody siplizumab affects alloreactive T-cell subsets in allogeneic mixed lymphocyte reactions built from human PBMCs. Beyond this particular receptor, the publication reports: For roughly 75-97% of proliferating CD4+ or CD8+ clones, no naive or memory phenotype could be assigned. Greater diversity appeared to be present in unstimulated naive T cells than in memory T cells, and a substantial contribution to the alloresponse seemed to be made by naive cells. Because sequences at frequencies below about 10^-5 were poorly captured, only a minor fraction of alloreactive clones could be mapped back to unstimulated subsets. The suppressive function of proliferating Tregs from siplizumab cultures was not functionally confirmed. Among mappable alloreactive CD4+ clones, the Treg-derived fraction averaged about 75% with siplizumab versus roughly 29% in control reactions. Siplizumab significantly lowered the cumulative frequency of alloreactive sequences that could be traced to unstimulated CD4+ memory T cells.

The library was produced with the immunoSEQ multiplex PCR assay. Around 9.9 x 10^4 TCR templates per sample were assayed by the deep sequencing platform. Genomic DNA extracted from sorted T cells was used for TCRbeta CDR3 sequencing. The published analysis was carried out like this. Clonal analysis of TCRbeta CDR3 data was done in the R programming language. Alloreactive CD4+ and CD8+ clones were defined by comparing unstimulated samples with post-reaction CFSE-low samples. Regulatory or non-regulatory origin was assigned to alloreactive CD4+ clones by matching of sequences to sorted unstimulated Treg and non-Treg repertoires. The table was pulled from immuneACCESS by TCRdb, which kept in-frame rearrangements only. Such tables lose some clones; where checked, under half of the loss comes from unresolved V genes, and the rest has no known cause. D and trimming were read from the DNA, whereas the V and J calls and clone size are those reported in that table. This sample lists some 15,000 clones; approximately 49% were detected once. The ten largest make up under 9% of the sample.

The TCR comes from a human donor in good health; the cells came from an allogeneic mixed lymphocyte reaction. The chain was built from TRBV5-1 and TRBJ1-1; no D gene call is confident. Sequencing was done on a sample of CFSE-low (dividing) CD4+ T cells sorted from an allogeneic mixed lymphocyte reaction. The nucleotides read TGCGCCAGCAGCTCCAGTCGGACTGAAGCTTTCTTT. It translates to CASSSSRTEAFF.